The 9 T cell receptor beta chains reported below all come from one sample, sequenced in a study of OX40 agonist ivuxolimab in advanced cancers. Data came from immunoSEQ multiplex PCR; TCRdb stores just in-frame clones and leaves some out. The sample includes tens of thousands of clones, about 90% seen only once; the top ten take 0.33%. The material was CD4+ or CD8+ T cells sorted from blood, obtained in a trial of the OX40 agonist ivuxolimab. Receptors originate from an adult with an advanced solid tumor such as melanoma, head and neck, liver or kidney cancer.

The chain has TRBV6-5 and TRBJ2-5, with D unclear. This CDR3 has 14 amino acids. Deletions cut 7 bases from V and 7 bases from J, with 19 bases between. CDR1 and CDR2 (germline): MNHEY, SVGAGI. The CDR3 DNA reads TGTGCCAGCACCGCGGACGCTCGGTGGGGGACCCAGTACTTC. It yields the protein CASTADARWGTQYF.

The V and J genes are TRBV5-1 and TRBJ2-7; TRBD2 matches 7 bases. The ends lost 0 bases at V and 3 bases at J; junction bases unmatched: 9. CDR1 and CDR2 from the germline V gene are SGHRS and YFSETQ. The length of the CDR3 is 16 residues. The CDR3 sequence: CASSLGGLAVSYEQYF. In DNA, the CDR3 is TGCGCCAGCAGCTTGGGAGGGCTAGCGGTGAGCTACGAGCAGTACTTC. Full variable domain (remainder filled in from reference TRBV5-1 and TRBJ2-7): KAGVTQTPRYLIKTRGQQVTLSCSPISGHRSVSWYQQTPGQGLQFLFEYFSETQRNKGNFPGRFSGRQFSNSRSEMNVSTLELGDSALYLCASSLGGLAVSYEQYFGPGTRLTVT.

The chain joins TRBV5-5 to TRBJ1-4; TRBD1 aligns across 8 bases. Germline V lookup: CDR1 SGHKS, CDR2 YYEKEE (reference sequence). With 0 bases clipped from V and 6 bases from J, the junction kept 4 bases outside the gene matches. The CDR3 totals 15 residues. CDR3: CASSLVGQGYEKLFF. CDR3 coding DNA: TGTGCCAGCAGCTTGGTTGGACAGGGATATGAAAAACTGTTTTTT.

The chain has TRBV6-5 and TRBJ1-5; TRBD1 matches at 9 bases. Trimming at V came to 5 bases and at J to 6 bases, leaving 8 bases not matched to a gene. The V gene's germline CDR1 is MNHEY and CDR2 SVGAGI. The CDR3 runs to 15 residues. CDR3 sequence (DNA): TGTGCCAGCAGTCCCCGACAGGGGGAGGTTCAGCCCCAGCATTTT. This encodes CASSPRQGEVQPQHF.

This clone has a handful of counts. The CDR3 spells CASSLVQEAFF. CDR3 sequence (DNA): TGTGCCAGCAGCTTAGTACAAGAAGCTTTCTTT. V is TRBV7-9 and J is TRBJ1-1; D is ambiguous. The CDR3 covers 11 residues. Germline CDR1 reads SEHNR; CDR2 reads FQNEAQ (reference sequence). The V end was cut by 1 base, the J end by 8 bases, with 5 bases between. The variable domain in full, completed from reference TRBV7-9 and TRBJ1-1, reads DTGVSQNPRHKITKRGQNVTFRCDPISEHNRLYWYRQTLGQGPEFLTYFQNEAQLEKSRLLSDRFSAERPKGSFSTLEIQRTEQGDSAMYLCASSLVQEAFFGQGTRLTVV.

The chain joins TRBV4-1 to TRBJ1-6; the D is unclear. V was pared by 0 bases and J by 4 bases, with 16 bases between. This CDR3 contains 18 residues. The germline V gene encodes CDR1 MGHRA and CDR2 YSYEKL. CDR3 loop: CASSQDLAVTVYNSPLHF. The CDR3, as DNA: TGCGCCAGCAGCCAAGATTTAGCCGTCACGGTATATAATTCACCCCTCCACTTT.

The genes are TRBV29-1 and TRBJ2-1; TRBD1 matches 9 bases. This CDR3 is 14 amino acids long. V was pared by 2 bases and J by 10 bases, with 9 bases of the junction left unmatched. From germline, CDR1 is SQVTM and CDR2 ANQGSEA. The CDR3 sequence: CSVEPNRGQGEQFF. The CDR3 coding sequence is TGCAGCGTTGAACCCAATAGAGGACAGGGGGAGCAGTTCTTC.

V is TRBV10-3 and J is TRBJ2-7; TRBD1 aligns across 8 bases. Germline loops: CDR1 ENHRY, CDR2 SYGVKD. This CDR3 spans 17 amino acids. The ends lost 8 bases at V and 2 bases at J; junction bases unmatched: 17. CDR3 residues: CAIPRGVQGDLPYEQYF. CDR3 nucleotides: TGTGCCATCCCCCGAGGAGTACAGGGGGACCTACCCTACGAGCAGTACTTC.

CDR3 nucleotide sequence: TGTGCCACCACCCGAGGGACGGTCTCTGGAAACACCATATATTTT. Its translation: CATTRGTVSGNTIYF. The V gene is TRBV15, the J gene TRBJ1-3; weak D call: TRBD1 (5 bases). The V gene's germline CDR1 is LNHNV and CDR2 YYDKDF (reference sequence). The CDR3 has 15 residues. V shed 7 bases and J shed 0 bases, with 13 bases lying between them. The full variable domain, its missing parts supplied by reference TRBV15 and TRBJ1-3, is DAMVIQNPRYQVTQFGKPVTLSCSQTLNHNVMYWYQQKSSQAPKLLFHYYDKDFNNEADTPDNFQSRRPNTSFCFLDIRSPGLGDTAMYLCATTRGTVSGNTIYFGEGSWLTVV.